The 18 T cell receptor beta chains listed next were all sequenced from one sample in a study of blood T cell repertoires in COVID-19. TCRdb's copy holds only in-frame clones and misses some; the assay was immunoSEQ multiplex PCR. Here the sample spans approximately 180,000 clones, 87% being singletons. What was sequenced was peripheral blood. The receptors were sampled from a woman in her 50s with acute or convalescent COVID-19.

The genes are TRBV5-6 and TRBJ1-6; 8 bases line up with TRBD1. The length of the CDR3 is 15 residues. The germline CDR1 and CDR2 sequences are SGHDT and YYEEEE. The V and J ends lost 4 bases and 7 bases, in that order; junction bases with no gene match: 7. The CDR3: CASSLEDRGNSPLHF. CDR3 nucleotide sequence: TGTGCCAGCAGCCTAGAAGACAGGGGAAATTCACCCCTCCACTTT.

CDR3 amino acids: CASSIIQTGNYEQYF. The CDR3 region has the DNA TGTGCCAGCAGCATAATACAAACAGGGAACTACGAGCAGTACTTC. The chain is built from TRBV5-8 and TRBJ2-7; weak D call: TRBD1 (6 bases). Germline V gives CDR1 SGHTS, CDR2 YDEGEE. This CDR3 is 15 amino acids long. The V end was cut by 4 bases, the J end by 3 bases, with 17 bases between.

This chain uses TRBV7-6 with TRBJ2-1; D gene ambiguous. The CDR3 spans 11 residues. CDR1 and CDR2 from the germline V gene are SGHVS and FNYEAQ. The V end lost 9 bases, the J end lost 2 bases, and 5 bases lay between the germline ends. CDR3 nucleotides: TGTGCCAGTTCTCCCTACAATGAGCAGTTCTTC. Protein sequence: CASSPYNEQFF.

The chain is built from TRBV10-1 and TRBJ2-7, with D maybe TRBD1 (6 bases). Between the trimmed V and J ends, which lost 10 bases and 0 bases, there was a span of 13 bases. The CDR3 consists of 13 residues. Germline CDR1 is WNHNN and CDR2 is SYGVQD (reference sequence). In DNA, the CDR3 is TGCGCCACCACAGGGTCTATCTCCTACGAGCAGTACTTC. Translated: CATTGSISYEQYF.

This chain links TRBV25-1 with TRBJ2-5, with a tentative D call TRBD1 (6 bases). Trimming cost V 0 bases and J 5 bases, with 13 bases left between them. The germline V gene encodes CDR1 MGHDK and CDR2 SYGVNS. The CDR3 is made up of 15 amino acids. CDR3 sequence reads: CASSEYTGRGETQYF. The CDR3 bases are TGTGCCAGCAGTGAATATACAGGGCGTGGGGAGACCCAGTACTTC.

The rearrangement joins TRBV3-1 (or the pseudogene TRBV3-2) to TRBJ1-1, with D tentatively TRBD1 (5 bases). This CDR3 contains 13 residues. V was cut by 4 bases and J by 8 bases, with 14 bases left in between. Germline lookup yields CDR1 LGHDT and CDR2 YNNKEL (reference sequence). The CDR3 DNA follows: TGTGCCAGCAGCCGTGACAGTTGGGGAGAAGCTTTCTTT. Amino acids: CASSRDSWGEAFF.

Here the CDR3 DNA reads TGTGCCAGCAGCCACCCGACAGGGGGGTTAAGGAGTGGCTACACCTTC. As protein: CASSHPTGGLRSGYTF. The chain is built from TRBV3-1 (or the pseudogene TRBV3-2) and TRBJ1-2; 9 bases match TRBD1. In germline, CDR1 is LGHDT, CDR2 YNNKEL (reference sequence). Germline trimming cut 3 bases from V and 7 bases from J; bases unmatched to any gene: 12. The length of the CDR3 is 16 residues.

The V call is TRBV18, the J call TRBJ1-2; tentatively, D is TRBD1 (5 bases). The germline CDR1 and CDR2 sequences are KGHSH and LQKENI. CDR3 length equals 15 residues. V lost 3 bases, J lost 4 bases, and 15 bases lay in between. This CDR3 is CASSPPEGSVYGYTF. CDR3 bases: TGTGCCAGCTCACCCCCGGAGGGGTCGGTCTATGGCTACACCTTC.

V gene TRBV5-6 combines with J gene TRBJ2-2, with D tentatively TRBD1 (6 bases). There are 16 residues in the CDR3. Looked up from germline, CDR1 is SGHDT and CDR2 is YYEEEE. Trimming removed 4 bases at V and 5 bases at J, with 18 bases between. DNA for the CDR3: TGTGCCAGCAGCCGCCTTCGGGACACTATTACCGGGGAGCTGTTTTTT. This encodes CASSRLRDTITGELFF.

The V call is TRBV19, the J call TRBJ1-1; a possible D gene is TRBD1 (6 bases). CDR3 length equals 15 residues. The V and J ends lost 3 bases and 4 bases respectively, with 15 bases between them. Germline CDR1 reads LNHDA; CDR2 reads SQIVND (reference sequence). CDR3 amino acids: CASSILTGRGTEAFF. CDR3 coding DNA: TGTGCCAGTAGTATCCTCACAGGGAGGGGCACTGAAGCTTTCTTT.

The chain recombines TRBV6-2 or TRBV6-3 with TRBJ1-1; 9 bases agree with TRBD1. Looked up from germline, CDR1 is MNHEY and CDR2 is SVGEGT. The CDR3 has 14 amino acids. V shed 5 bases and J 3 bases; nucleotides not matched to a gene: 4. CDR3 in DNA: TGTGCCAGCAGTCCGGGGGACAGGGACACTGAAGCTTTCTTT. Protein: CASSPGDRDTEAFF.

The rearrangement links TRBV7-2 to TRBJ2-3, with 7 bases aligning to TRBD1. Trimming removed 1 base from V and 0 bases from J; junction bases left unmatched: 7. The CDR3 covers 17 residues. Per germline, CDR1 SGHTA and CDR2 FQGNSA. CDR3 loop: CASSLVGTVLSTDTQYF. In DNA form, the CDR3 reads TGTGCCAGCAGCTTAGTCGGGACAGTTTTAAGCACAGATACGCAGTATTTT.

The CDR3 DNA reads TGTGCCAGTAGAGATTTAGCGGGGGGGGAAGATACGCAGTATTTT. Translated: CASRDLAGGEDTQYF. V gene TRBV19 combines with J gene TRBJ2-3; 11 bases are shared with TRBD2. Germline assignment: CDR1 LNHDA and CDR2 SQIVND (reference sequence). This CDR3 has 15 amino acids. Trimming at V came to 6 bases and at J to 5 bases, leaving 7 bases not matched to a gene.

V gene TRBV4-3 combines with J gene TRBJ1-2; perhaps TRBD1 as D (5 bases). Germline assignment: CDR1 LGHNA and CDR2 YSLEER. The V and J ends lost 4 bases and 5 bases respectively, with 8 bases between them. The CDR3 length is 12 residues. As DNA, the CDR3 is TGCGCCAGCAGCCTTGGGACTTATGGCTACACCTTC. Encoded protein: CASSLGTYGYTF.

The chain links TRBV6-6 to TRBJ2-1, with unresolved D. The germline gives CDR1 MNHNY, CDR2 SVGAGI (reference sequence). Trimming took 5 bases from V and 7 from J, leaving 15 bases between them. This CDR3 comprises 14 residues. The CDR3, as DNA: TGTGCCAGCAGTCCCCACGGTTCAGGTAATGAGCAGTTCTTC. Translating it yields CASSPHGSGNEQFF.

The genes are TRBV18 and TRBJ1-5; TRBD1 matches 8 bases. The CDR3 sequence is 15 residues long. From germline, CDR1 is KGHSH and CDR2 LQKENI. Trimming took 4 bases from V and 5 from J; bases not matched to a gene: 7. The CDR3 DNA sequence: TGTGCCAGCTCACAGGCAGGGGGCGGCTATCAGCCCCAGCATTTT. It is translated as CASSQAGGGYQPQHF.

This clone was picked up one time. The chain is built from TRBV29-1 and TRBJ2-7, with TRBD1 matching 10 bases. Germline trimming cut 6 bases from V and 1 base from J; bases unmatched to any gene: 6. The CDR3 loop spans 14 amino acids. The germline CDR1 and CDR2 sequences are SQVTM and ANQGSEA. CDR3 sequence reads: CSVAPGQGSYEQYF. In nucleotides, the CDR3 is TGCAGCGTGGCCCCGGGACAGGGGTCCTACGAGCAGTACTTC.

The CDR3 loop is CASSPGRGGANVLTF. The CDR3 DNA is TGTGCCAGCAGCCCCGGGCGGGGAGGGGCCAACGTCCTGACTTTC. V and J are TRBV7-9 and TRBJ2-6, with TRBD2 as a possible D gene (6 bases). The CDR3 covers 15 residues. Germline values: CDR1 SEHNR, CDR2 FQNEAQ (reference sequence). The germline V and J ends were trimmed by 5 bases and 4 bases, with 12 bases remaining between them.